This section outlines one T cell receptor beta chain sequence together with its context. No cognate antigen has been identified for it. Base qualities are not recorded, but no much larger clone differs from it by a single base. The cohort comprised some 700 healthy bone marrow donors. At the time of sampling, all cohort members were nominally healthy, though unrecorded immune exposures were likely present. CMV serostatus was recorded as positive for about 310 and negative for about 50% of the roughly 670 cohort members, whereas no CMV serostatus was recorded for the donor in question. Each donor provided a peripheral blood sample, and peripheral blood mononuclear cells were used for TCR beta sequencing. The Qiagen DNeasy Blood Extraction Kit was used to extract genomic DNA from the blood cell samples. The entry originates in a study of cytomegalovirus exposure and HLA in healthy donors (TCRdb year 2017). Turning to the overall study: In an earlier analysis of around 540 of the donors, 276 Gb of sequence data and about 110 million unique TCR beta sequences from roughly 190 million T cells were reported. The aim of the study was to test whether cataloging public T cell receptors could identify signatures of past pathogen exposure. A later analysis re-analyzed previously published TCR beta repertoires from approximately 670 donors and added high-resolution HLA genotyping to study TCR occurrence patterns. In the later analysis, no new phenotypic data were used to find candidate immune exposures; instead, reliance was placed on TCR beta sequences and their occurrence across donors. An early release that covered 500 to 800 HLA-typed donors contained about 300 gigabases of sequencing data and roughly 84 million unique TCR sequences. The study combined high-throughput TCR immunosequencing, statistical association of individual TCRs with disease status, and machine learning to predict cytomegalovirus infection status. On average, about 240,000 unique TCR beta nucleotide sequences were sequenced per donor among several hundred genotyped donors of the cohort, with roughly 20% of those sequences being non-productive. A later genetic analysis took genome-wide SNP genotypes for 398 of the 666 donors and used that subset as a discovery cohort. About 5 DR-DQ haplotypes were handled as single units for association and clustering, since linkage in the cohort was strong. Of the approximately 400 genotyped donors, more than 75% were placed in the genetic ancestry cluster associated with self-reported Caucasian donors. Along with the approximately 670-subject first cohort, a separate validation cohort of 120 different subjects was used. Both class I and class II loci were covered by HLA typing, at four-digit resolution. The T cell repertoires of several hundred subjects were profiled by immunosequencing and related to cytomegalovirus serostatus. In an earlier analysis of 587 of the donors, high-throughput TCR beta sequencing was used to judge whether each TCR beta V gene segment behaved as functional or pseudogenic. Every discovery cohort repertoire had been produced on one sequencing platform. Alongside the repertoire data, information on donor age, sex, ethnicity and CMV serostatus was compiled. The number of typed donors differed by locus: 629-630 for A, B, C, DRB1 and DQB1; approximately 520 for DQA1; 606 for DPA1; and about 450 for DPB1.

The junction shows trimming of 3 bases on V and 1 base on J, plus 13 bases between the germline ends. CDR1 SGHAT and CDR2 FQNNGV were looked up in the germline V gene. The CDR3 measures 15 amino acids from cysteine to phenylalanine. Just CDR3 DNA is preserved here, 45 bases in frame from base 1. The library was generated by the immunoSEQ multiplex PCR assay. For the multiplex PCR, a mixture combining 60 forward primers for TCR Vbeta segments and 13 reverse primers for TCR Jbeta segments was used. A multiplex PCR assay on genomic DNA amplified the CDR3 region of rearranged TCR beta genes. The amplified TCR beta libraries were sequenced on the Illumina HiSeq System as 87-base-pair reads. Per the source publication's procedure: In a later analysis, tens of millions of unique TCR beta chains were counted across the approximately 640 repertoires, and around 10 million of these chains were shared by at least two donors. Raw reads were error-corrected and collapsed into unique sequences with a nearest-neighbor algorithm that merged closely related sequences to remove PCR and sequencing errors. To assign V, D and J gene segments, CDR3 sequences were aligned to IMGT reference sequences. For a sequence to be retained, at least a six-nucleotide match to both a V gene segment and a J gene segment was required. Rearrangements were called productive when the CDR3 lacked stop codons and stayed in frame with V and J; all others were non-productive. CDR3 was defined according to IMGT convention as the region running from the second conserved V-encoded cysteine to the conserved J-encoded phenylalanine. The earlier analysis of 500 to 750 of the donors excluded any sequence lacking an unambiguous match to a single V gene segment. An earlier analysis of a few hundred of the donors called V segments functional above 56.7% productive rearrangements and segregating when the between-donor standard deviation exceeded 5%. A statistical classification framework was developed to diagnose cytomegalovirus status using the catalog of TCR beta chain sequences. A later analysis assigned V and J genes by comparing TCR nucleotide sequences with IMGT/GENE-DB human TR gene sequences. The TCRdist pipeline was used in a later analysis to assign CDR3 sequences and most-parsimonious VDJ recombination scenarios. In a later analysis, every TCR beta chain was defined by the combination of its CDR3 amino acid sequence and its V-gene family, and reads without a unique V-gene family were dropped. A later analysis removed 550 to 650 highly shared, low-generation-probability nucleotide sequences to deal with suspected cross-contamination and a sequencing artifact. In a later analysis, a clonal expansion index for each public chain was calculated from normalized within-repertoire ranks of inferred template counts. A later analysis computed generation probabilities with a VDJ recombination model fitted to out-of-frame rearrangements, and checked the results against IGoR. In a later analysis, TCR-TCR, TCR-HLA and TCR-CMV co-occurrence was scored with hypergeometric tests, and a repertoire-size bias correction was applied to TCR pairs. False discovery rates were estimated in a later analysis by permuting HLA or CMV assignments 20 times. In a later analysis, co-occurring TCRs were grouped using DBSCAN, with TCRdist sequence similarity added in when clustering inside HLA-allele-positive subsets. For co-occurrence clustering, repertoires with fewer than 30,000 or more than 120,000 public chains were excluded, along with about five repertoires with anomalous nucleotide sharing. This immuneACCESS table, as held by TCRdb, lists in-frame sequences with V and J called but not all clones. Of the missing ones, under half trace to an unresolved V gene in checked studies; the others have no known cause. That table is the source of V, J and clone size, and D and trimming were worked out from the DNA. This sample gives under 200,000 clones in total; roughly 80% of them show up just once. Roughly 2% of the sample rests with the top ten.

What the research found in general, with its limitations: A further reported finding was that TCR beta sequences accurately predicted the HLA-A and HLA-B alleles for most subjects in the first cohort. In a later analysis, several top co-occurrence clusters were reported to appear linked to parvovirus B19, influenza, CMV and Epstein-Barr virus. This cohort had only TCR beta chains sequenced, and the lack of alpha or paired-chain data limited which features could be detected. Cytomegalovirus status was reported to be diagnosed by the classifier with high specificity and sensitivity in both the original and validation cohorts. A few of the identified cytomegalovirus-associated TCR beta chains were confirmed in vitro to be specific for cytomegalovirus antigens. In a later genetic analysis, a missense DCLRE1C variant was associated with V-gene and J-gene trimming of TCR beta chains, and the association was replicated in an independent cohort. Sequencing depth was assumed to be roughly uniform across donors in the presence/absence analyses, though that assumption may not hold. Specific HLA alleles were associated with 15,000 to 20,000 TCR beta sequences at a false discovery rate of 0.05 in a later analysis. In the study, approximately 160 TCR beta chains were listed as associated with cytomegalovirus. Some IMGT-functional V segments, including TRBV6-2 and TRBV6-3, could not be distinguished by the 87-base-pair reads and were therefore excluded. In a later analysis, TCR association rates were found to vary across HLA loci, with the most associated TCRs seen for DRB1 alleles and the fewest for HLA-C alleles. While some public TCRs were present in many individuals, most TCR sequences turned up only very rarely across donors. Because HLA typing was missing for some donors at each locus, association tests included only the typed subset. An earlier analysis of several hundred of the donors showed that most TCR beta V segments appeared in productive rearrangements either about 87% or about 30% of the time, which broadly matched IMGT annotations. According to a later analysis, most CMV-associated TCR beta chains appeared to be HLA-restricted, and the HLA associations seemed to be driven largely by CMV exposure. A cluster of highly shared sequence variants was judged likely to be a technical artifact of the sequencing pipeline. The earlier analysis of approximately 560 of the donors excluded about 16 rarely observed V segments, including chromosome 9 orphons, because counts were too low. According to a later genetic analysis, donors in an Asian-associated ancestry cluster had fewer N-insertions in productive TCRs than the approximately 670-donor mean. Strong co-occurrence of HLA alleles, especially DR and DQ, made assigning TCR associations to individual alleles difficult. The authors suggested that the approach could potentially be extended to other disease states and immunological phenotypes. Linkage disequilibrium might explain the correlated functional status among segregating V segments, but an unknown experimental factor could not be excluded. In a later analysis, HLA-associated TCR beta chains showed more clonal expansion and lower generation probabilities than non-associated chains that were equally common. CMV serostatus was the only immune exposure information available for the cohort.

Sequencing was done on a sample of PBMCs. This clonotype was sampled from a human donor in good health. The chain is assembled from TRBV11-2 and TRBJ2-7; the D gene cannot be resolved reliably. CDR3 loop: CASSLVGDGSYEQYF. Read as DNA, the sequence is TGTGCCAGCAGCTTGGTAGGAGACGGTTCCTACGAGCAGTACTTC.